This paragraph covers one T cell receptor beta chain sequence. The antigen remains undetermined. The data derive from a study of regulatory T cells in long-lasting Graves disease. About the research overall: Newly diagnosed Graves' patients had taken antithyroid drugs under 3 months.

CDR3 regions were amplified by Arm-PCR using iRepertoire HTBI primers to build TCR beta libraries. A single record per CDR3 protein comes from TCRdb applying MiXCR to the multiplex PCR reads. The sample yields around 400,000 distinct CDR3 sequences, around 15% seen once. Findings of the study overall: Persistent disease samples used TRBV28, TRBJ1-2 and TRBJ2-5 preferentially.

V lost 3 bases to trimming and J lost 3 bases, with 14 bases between them. This CDR3 contains 16 residues. Germline CDR1 and CDR2: WSHSY and SAAADI. The time point denotes: newly diagnosed GD, antithyroid drugs for less than 3 months. With RNA extracted from PBMCs as input, the TCR library was made. The chain employs TRBV10-2 and TRBJ1-4; no firm D call. This clonotype was sampled from a female donor with Graves disease. Sequenced material: peripheral blood mononuclear cells (PBMCs), taken at new diagnosis, from a patient treated with antithyroid drugs. Written as DNA, the CDR3 is TGCGCCAGCAGTGACGTATTAAGTCAGTCTAATGAAAAACTGTTTTTT. Translated, it gives CASSDVLSQSNEKLFF.